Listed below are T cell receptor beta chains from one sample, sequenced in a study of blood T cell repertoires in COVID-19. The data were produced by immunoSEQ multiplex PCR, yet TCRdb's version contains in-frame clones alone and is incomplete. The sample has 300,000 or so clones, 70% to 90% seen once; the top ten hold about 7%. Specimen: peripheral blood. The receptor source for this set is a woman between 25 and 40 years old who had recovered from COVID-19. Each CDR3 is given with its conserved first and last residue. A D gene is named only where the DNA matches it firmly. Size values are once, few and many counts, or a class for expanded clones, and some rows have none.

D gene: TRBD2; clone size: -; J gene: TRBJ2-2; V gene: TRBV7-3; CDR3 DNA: TGTGCCAGCAGCTTAAGCCCCGCCCGGGGGGGATGGACCGGGGAGCTGTTTTTT; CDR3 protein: CASSLSPARGGWTGELFF
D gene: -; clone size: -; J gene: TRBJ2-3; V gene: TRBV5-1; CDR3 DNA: TGCGCCAGCTGTCCTACTAGCACAGATACGCAGTATTTT; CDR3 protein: CASCPTSTDTQYF
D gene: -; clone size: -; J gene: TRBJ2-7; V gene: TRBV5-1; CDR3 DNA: TGCGCCAGCAAGAGGGTCACAGGGTCCAACGAGCAGTACTTC; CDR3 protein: CASKRVTGSNEQYF
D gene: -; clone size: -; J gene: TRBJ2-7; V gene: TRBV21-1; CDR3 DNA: TGTGCCAGCAGCAGTAGGACAGGCAACTACGAGCAGTACTTC; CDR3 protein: CASSSRTGNYEQYF
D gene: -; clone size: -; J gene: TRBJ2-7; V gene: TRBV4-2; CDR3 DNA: TGTGCCAGCAGCCAAGGAGACAGCCCCTACGAGCAGTACTTC; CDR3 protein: CASSQGDSPYEQYF
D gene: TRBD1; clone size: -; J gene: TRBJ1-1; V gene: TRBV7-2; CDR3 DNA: TGTGCCAGCACCCCCGGGGGGGACAGGGCCACTGAAGCTTTCTTT; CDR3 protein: CASTPGGDRATEAFF
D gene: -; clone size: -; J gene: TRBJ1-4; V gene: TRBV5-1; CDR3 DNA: TGCGCCAGCAGCTTGGAAGGACAGCTTGCAACTAATGAAAAACTGTTTTTT; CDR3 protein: CASSLEGQLATNEKLFF
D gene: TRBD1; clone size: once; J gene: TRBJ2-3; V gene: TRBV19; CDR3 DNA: TGTGCCAGTAGTAAGGACAGGGGGGCAGATACGCAGTATTTT; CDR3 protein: CASSKDRGADTQYF
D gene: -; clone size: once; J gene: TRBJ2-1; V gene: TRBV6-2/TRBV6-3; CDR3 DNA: TGTGCCAGCAGCCCCTCTCGGACTACCTACAATGAGCAGTTCTTC; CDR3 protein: CASSPSRTTYNEQFF
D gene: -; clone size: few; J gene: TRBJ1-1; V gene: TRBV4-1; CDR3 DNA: TGCGCCAGCAGCCAGGCCAGGGGACGTCCAGAGAACACTGAAGCTTTCTTT; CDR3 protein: CASSQARGRPENTEAFF
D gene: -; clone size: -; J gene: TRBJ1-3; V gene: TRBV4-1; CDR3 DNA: TGCGCCAGCAGCCGGGCCTGCCCCTCTGGAAACACCATATATTTT; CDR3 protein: CASSRACPSGNTIYF
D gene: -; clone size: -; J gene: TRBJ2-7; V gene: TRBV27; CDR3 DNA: TGTGCCAGCAGTATGTCCGTAAAGGCAGGCCTAAGCTACGAGCAGTACTTC; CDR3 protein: CASSMSVKAGLSYEQYF
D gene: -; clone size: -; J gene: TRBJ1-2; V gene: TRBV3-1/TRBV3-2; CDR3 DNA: TGTGCCAGCAGCCCACGAGTCCTTAACTATGGCTACACCTTC; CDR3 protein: CASSPRVLNYGYTF
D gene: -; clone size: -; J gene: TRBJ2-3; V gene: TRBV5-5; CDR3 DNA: TGTGCCAGCAGCTTGAATCCATCCACAGATACGCAGTATTTT; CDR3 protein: CASSLNPSTDTQYF
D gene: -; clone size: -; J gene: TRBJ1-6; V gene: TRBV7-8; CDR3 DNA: TGTGCCAGCAGCCCGGCGGGTCCTGCTTCACCCCTCCACTTT; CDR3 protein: CASSPAGPASPLHF
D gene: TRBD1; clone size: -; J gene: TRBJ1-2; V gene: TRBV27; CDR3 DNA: TGTGCCAGCAGGAGACAGGGCGGATATGGCTACACCTTC; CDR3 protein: CASRRQGGYGYTF
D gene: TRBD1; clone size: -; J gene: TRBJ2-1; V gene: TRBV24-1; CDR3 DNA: TGTGCCACCAGTGATAACCGGGACAGGGACTACAATGAGCAGTTCTTC; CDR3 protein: CATSDNRDRDYNEQFF
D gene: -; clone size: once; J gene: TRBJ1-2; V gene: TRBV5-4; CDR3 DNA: TGTGCCAGCAGCTTATTCAGTACTAACTATGGCTACACCTTC; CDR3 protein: CASSLFSTNYGYTF
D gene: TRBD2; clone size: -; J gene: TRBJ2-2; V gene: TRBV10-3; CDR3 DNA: TGTGCCATCAGTAGGAGGCGGGGGGCCGGCACCGGGGAGCTGTTTTTT; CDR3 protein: CAISRRRGAGTGELFF
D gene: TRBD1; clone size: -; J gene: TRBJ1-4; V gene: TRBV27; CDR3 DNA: TGTGCCAGCAGTTTAGGCACAGGGGGAGGAGAAAAACTGTTTTTT; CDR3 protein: CASSLGTGGGEKLFF
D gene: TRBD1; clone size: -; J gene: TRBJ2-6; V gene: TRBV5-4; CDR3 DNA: TGTGCCAGCAGCTCCACCCTTCCGGGACAGGGGGCCGGGGCCAACGTCCTGACTTTC; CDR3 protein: CASSSTLPGQGAGANVLTF
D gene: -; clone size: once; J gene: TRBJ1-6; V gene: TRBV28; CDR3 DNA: TGTGCCAGCAGTTTATCCCGTCGGGGGAAAGGATCACCCCTCCACTTT; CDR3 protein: CASSLSRRGKGSPLHF
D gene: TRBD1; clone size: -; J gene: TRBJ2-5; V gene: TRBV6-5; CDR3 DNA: TGTGCCAGCAGTTCCCGGACAGGGGTCCAAGAGACCCAGTACTTC; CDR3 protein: CASSSRTGVQETQYF
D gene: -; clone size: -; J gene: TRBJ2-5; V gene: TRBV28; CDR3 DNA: TGTGCCAGCAGTGGTGACGAAGAGGCCCAGTACTTC; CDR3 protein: CASSGDEEAQYF
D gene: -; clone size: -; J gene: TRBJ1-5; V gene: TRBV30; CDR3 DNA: TGTGCCTGGAGCCGACAGAGCAATCAGCCCCAGCATTTT; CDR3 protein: CAWSRQSNQPQHF
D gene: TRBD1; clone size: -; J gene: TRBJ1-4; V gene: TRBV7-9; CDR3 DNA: TGTGCCGTACCGGGACAGGGGTTTGAAAAACTGTTTTTT; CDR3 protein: CAVPGQGFEKLFF
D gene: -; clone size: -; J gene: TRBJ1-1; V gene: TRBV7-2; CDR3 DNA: TGTGCCAGCAGCACTCAAGAAAACACTGAAGCTTTCTTT; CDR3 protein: CASSTQENTEAFF
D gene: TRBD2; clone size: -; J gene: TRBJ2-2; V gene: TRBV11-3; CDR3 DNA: TGTGCCAGCAGCTTAAGCGGGGTGAACACCGGGGAGCTGTTTTTT; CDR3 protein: CASSLSGVNTGELFF
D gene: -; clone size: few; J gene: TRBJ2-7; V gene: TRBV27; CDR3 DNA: TGTGCCAGCAGTTTATCTGGGGGACTCGCCTACGAGCAGTACTTC; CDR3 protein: CASSLSGGLAYEQYF
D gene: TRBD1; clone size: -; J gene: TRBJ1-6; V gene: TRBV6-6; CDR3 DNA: TGTGCCAGCAGTTTCGACAGGGTAACCTATAATTCACCCCTCCACTTT; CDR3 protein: CASSFDRVTYNSPLHF
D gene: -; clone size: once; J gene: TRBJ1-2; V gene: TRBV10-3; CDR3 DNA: TGTGCCATCAGGGACAATAACTATGGCTACACCTTC; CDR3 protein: CAIRDNNYGYTF
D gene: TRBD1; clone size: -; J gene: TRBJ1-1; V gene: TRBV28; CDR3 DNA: TGTGCCAGCAGTCTTGGGACAGGGAACACTGAAGCTTTCTTT; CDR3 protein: CASSLGTGNTEAFF
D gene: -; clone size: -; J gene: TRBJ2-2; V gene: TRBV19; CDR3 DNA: TGTGCCAGTATTAAGGGGGTCACCGGGGAGCTGTTTTTT; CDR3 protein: CASIKGVTGELFF
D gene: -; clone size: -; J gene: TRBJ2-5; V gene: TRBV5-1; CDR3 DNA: TGCGCCAGCAGCTTGATCGGGGGACTGGAAAACACCCAGTACTTC; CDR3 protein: CASSLIGGLENTQYF
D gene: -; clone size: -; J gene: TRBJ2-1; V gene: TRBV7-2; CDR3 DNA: TGTGCCAGCAGCGAAGACTATGGTCGCAATGAGCAGTTCTTC; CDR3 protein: CASSEDYGRNEQFF
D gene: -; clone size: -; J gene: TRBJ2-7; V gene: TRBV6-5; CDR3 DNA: TGTGCCAGCAGTCTAGGGGGGGCCTCCCGCGAGCAGTACTTC; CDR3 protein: CASSLGGASREQYF
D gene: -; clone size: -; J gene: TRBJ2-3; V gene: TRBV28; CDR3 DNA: TGTGCCAGCAGTTTGACAGCTAGCACAGATACGCAGTATTTT; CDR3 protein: CASSLTASTDTQYF
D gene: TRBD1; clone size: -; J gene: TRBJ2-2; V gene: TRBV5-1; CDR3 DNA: TGCGCCAGCAGCGTAACCGGGACAGGGGGCTCGACCGGGGAGCTGTTTTTT; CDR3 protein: CASSVTGTGGSTGELFF
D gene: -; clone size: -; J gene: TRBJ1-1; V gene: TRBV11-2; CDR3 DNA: TGTGCCAGCAGCCTGGACAGGAACACTGAAGCTTTCTTT; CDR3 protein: CASSLDRNTEAFF